This T cell receptor beta chain was found in a study of T-cell reconstitution after alpha-beta-depleted transplantation in children. TCRbeta library construction was performed incorporating unique molecular identifiers. TCRdb redid the calling of the PCR reads with MiXCR, one entry per CDR3 protein. The data show 250,000 to 300,000 distinct CDR3 sequences, with 9.5% to 13% seen just once and less than 9% held by the top ten. In this sample, this clonotype turned up many times. CDR3 size: 18 residues. J lost 8 bases, V lost 0 bases, and 16 bases had no gene match. Germline lookup yields CDR1 MGHRA and CDR2 YSYEKL.

The chain recombines TRBV4-1 with TRBJ1-2, with 9 bases fitting TRBD1. This sequence was found in a boy in the first two years of life with acute myeloid leukemia, due to receive a stem cell transplant. The sequenced sample was PBMCs, obtained before TCRalphabeta/CD19-depleted stem cell transplant. CDR3: CASSQDGGQGTIVRGYTF. CDR3 in DNA: TGCGCCAGCAGCCAAGATGGTGGACAGGGGACCATTGTTCGCGGCTACACCTTC.